Given below is one TCR beta chain in context. This record belongs to a study of blood T cell repertoires in COVID-19. About the research overall: Sites in the United States, Italy and Spain provided acute and convalescent COVID-19 samples. T cells, B-cell-depleted T cells, or PBMCs supplied cDNA or gDNA.

The CDR3 length is 14 residues. Germline V gene sequence: CDR1 MNHEY, CDR2 SMNVEV (reference sequence). V was shortened by 6 bases and J by 2 bases, with 14 bases between the two germline ends. Per the authors' pipeline: Estimates of nucleated cell counts were drawn from the amplification of reference gene primers. TCRdb's table, derived via immunoSEQ multiplex PCR, lists solely in-frame clones and lacks some. V and J calls and clone size are given by that table; D and trimming were obtained from the DNA. The sample lists hundreds of thousands of clones, about nine tenths occurring once. The sequence derives from a woman aged 50 to 60 with COVID-19, enrolled during active disease. The rearrangement links TRBV27 to TRBJ2-7, with D perhaps matching TRBD1 (7 bases). Sequences were obtained from peripheral blood. DNA of the CDR3: TGTGCCAGCAGCCCCCAGGGGGGCACCTACGAGCAGTACTTC. This sequence encodes CASSPQGGTYEQYF.